Listed below are T cell receptor beta chains from one sample, sequenced in a study of CD8+CD57+ T cells in acquired aplastic anemia. TCRdb fed the reads into MiXCR, producing one record per CDR3 protein. This table holds fewer than 200,000 distinct CDR3 sequences, approximately 48% found once. Material: sorted CD4+, CD8+, or CD8+CD57+ T cells (not recorded which) from PBMCs. All receptors come from a human donor with aplastic anemia. CDR3s include the opening cysteine and the closing phenylalanine or tryptophan. Each record gives: CDR3 DNA, CDR3 protein, J gene, D gene, V gene, clone size. The D gene is left open where the match is weak. Rows may omit the clone size; those that give it use once, few, many or a size class.

TGTGCCAGCAGTGAAGACCGGTCAGGTTATAGCAATCAGCCCCAGCATTTT | CASSEDRSGYSNQPQHF | TRBJ1-5 | . | TRBV2 | .
TGTGCCAGTAAGCCCGACAGGAACACCGGGGAGCTGTTTTTT | CASKPDRNTGELFF | TRBJ2-2 | . | TRBV19 | .
TGCGCCAGCAGCCAAGATCGGGGACTAGAAGTGGGTGAGCAGTTCTTC | CASSQDRGLEVGEQFF | TRBJ2-1 | TRBD2 | TRBV4-3 | .
TGTGCCAGTAACTCTATGGTAGGGAGATCCTATGGCTACACCTTC | CASNSMVGRSYGYTF | TRBJ1-2 | . | TRBV19 | many
TGTGCCAGCAGTGGTGCTTGGGGCCTCACAGATACGCAGTATTTT | CASSGAWGLTDTQYF | TRBJ2-3 | . | TRBV25-1 | many
TGCAGTGCTCTCCACGGGATCAACTACGAGCAGTACTTC | CSALHGINYEQYF | TRBJ2-7 | . | TRBV20-1 | many
TGTGCCAGCAGTGATCGGGGACTGTATGGCTACACCTTC | CASSDRGLYGYTF | TRBJ1-2 | . | TRBV25-1 | .
TGTGCCAGCAGTGGGACAGGGGCGACCGGGGAGCTGTTTTTT | CASSGTGATGELFF | TRBJ2-2 | TRBD1 | TRBV2 | .
TGTGCCAGCAGCCAATTAGCGGGGGGCCCCTACGAGCAGTACTTC | CASSQLAGGPYEQYF | TRBJ2-7 | TRBD2 | TRBV7-3 | .
TGTGCCAGTAGTATCTGGGGAGGCGGCAATGAGCAGTTCTTC | CASSIWGGGNEQFF | TRBJ2-1 | . | TRBV19 | .
TGTGCCAGCAGTGGCGGGGGGCGGGACCACACAGATACGCAGTATTTT | CASSGGGRDHTDTQYF | TRBJ2-3 | TRBD2 | TRBV12-3/TRBV12-4 | .
TGTGCCACCAGTGACGCGGGACAGGGTTCCTACGAGCAGTACTTC | CATSDAGQGSYEQYF | TRBJ2-7 | TRBD1 | TRBV24-1 | .
TGTGCCAGCAGCGAGGGGTGGAGGGACAATGAGCAGTTCTTC | CASSEGWRDNEQFF | TRBJ2-1 | . | TRBV2 | many
TGTGCCAGTAAGAGCGATGAGACAGATACGCAGTATTTT | CASKSDETDTQYF | TRBJ2-3 | . | TRBV11-3 | many
TGTGCCAGCAGTCGACAGGGCGGCTTTGAAAAACTGTTTTTT | CASSRQGGFEKLFF | TRBJ1-4 | TRBD1 | TRBV10-3 | few
TGCGCCAGCAGTGAGGGCGGGTCCGGGGCCAACGTCCTGACTTTC | CASSEGGSGANVLTF | TRBJ2-6 | . | TRBV10-1 | many
TGTGCCACCAGTGAGGGGGTGAGGGCTAATGAGCAGTTCTTC | CATSEGVRANEQFF | TRBJ2-1 | . | TRBV24-1 | many
TGTGCCAGCAGCGCCGGCACCACAGATACGCAGTATTTT | CASSAGTTDTQYF | TRBJ2-3 | . | TRBV3-1 | many
TGTGCCAATTCAGGGGCAGGGGGCTGGAACACTGAAGCTTTCTTT | CANSGAGGWNTEAFF | TRBJ1-1 | TRBD1 | TRBV2 | .
TGTGCCAGCAGTCGCCCCGGGACAGCTTCTGGCTACACCTTC | CASSRPGTASGYTF | TRBJ1-2 | TRBD1 | TRBV6-1 | many
TGCAGTGCGGGTACAGGGGGCACGAATTCACCCCTCCACTTT | CSAGTGGTNSPLHF | TRBJ1-6 | TRBD1 | TRBV20-1 | .
TGTGCCAGCAGCTCCTTAGGGGATCGGCATACGCAGTATTTT | CASSSLGDRHTQYF | TRBJ2-3 | . | TRBV7-9 | many
TGTGCCAGCCATGGTCGGGCCTCATACTCCTACGAGCAGTACTTC | CASHGRASYSYEQYF | TRBJ2-7 | . | TRBV19 | .
TGTGCCACCACGGACAGCACTAACTATGGCTACACCTTC | CATTDSTNYGYTF | TRBJ1-2 | . | TRBV19 | .
TGTGCCAGCAGTTTTAATCGAGTTACCAATAATTCACCCCTCCACTTT | CASSFNRVTNNSPLHF | TRBJ1-6 | . | TRBV2 | .
TGTGCCAGCAGTGAAGCGGGGTACGAGCAGTACTTC | CASSEAGYEQYF | TRBJ2-7 | . | TRBV2 | few
TGCGCCAGCACCCCACCCTCGGGTCACGAGCAGTACTTC | CASTPPSGHEQYF | TRBJ2-7 | . | TRBV10-1 | once
TGCGCCAGCAGCTTGCACGGGACAGGGCTAGAGCAGTACTTC | CASSLHGTGLEQYF | TRBJ2-7 | TRBD1 | TRBV5-1 | .
TGCAGTGCTAGACTCTCCGTTACAGTTCTCCGCTACACCTTC | CSARLSVTVLRYTF | TRBJ1-2 | . | TRBV20-1 | .
TGCAGCGCCCGGGACACCAATTCACCCCTCCACTTT | CSARDTNSPLHF | TRBJ1-6 | . | TRBV29-1 | .
TGTGCCAGTAGTAGGACAGGGGGAGAGACCCAGTACTTC | CASSRTGGETQYF | TRBJ2-5 | TRBD1 | TRBV19 | .
TGTGCCAGCCGTGAAGATGCAGGATTGAACACTGAAGCTTTCTTC | CASREDAGLNTEAFF | TRBJ1-1 | . | TRBV2 | .
TGTGCCAGTAGTGCCAGACAGAGCTCCTACAATGAGCAGTTCTTC | CASSARQSSYNEQFF | TRBJ2-1 | . | TRBV19 | many
TGTGCCAGCAGCTTACTACTATCGCAGGACTCCTACGAGCAGTACTTC | CASSLLLSQDSYEQYF | TRBJ2-7 | . | TRBV11-2 | .
TGTGCCAGCAGTGACAGCAACACTGAAGCTTTCTTT | CASSDSNTEAFF | TRBJ1-1 | . | TRBV6-4 | .
TGTGCCAGCAGTCCTCCGAGCGGTTGGGGCACAGATACGCAGTATTTT | CASSPPSGWGTDTQYF | TRBJ2-3 | . | TRBV11-2 | many
TGTGCCAGCAGTGAACCGGGGATGGGCCCAGAGACCCAGTACTTC | CASSEPGMGPETQYF | TRBJ2-5 | . | TRBV7-3 | .
TGTGCCAGCAACGCTAGTCCGACAGATACGCAGTATTTT | CASNASPTDTQYF | TRBJ2-3 | . | TRBV9 | once
TGTGCCAGCAGCGCACAGGGACTAGCGGGACGGGAGCAGTACTTC | CASSAQGLAGREQYF | TRBJ2-7 | TRBD2 | TRBV7-2 | .
TGCGCCAGCAGCTTGGCCCCCGGGACCTACGAGCAGTACTTC | CASSLAPGTYEQYF | TRBJ2-7 | . | TRBV5-1 | many
TGTGCCAGCAGTTTATTAGTGGGGACAGGGGATGAAGCTTTCTTT | CASSLLVGTGDEAFF | TRBJ1-1 | TRBD1 | TRBV12-3/TRBV12-4 | .
TGTGCCAGCAGCACCGACAGGGCCTCTGGGGCCAACGTCCTGGCTTTC | CASSTDRASGANVLAF | TRBJ2-6 | TRBD1 | TRBV11-2 | .
TGTGCCAGTAGTAAGTCACGACAGGGATCCTACGAGCAGTACTTC | CASSKSRQGSYEQYF | TRBJ2-7 | TRBD1 | TRBV19 | .
TGTGCCAGTAGAAAAGCGGGGGGTTTTTACAATGAGCAGTTCTTC | CASRKAGGFYNEQFF | TRBJ2-1 | TRBD2 | TRBV6-2/TRBV6-3 | .
TGTGCCAGTAGTATCGTGACAGGGCACGGCGGTGAAGCTTTCTTT | CASSIVTGHGGEAFF | TRBJ1-1 | TRBD1 | TRBV19 | few
TGTGCCACCTCCGGGACTACCTCCTACAATGAGCAGTTCTTC | CATSGTTSYNEQFF | TRBJ2-1 | TRBD2 | TRBV10-3 | .
TGTGCCAGTAGTGTGAGGACACCCCTCCACTTT | CASSVRTPLHF | TRBJ1-6 | . | TRBV19 | .
TGTGCCACCACCGGGAGCTCCTATAATTCACCCCTCCACTTT | CATTGSSYNSPLHF | TRBJ1-6 | . | TRBV10-3 | .
TGCAGTGCTAGGAAAACAGGGGGCCTTGGGCAGCCCCAGCATTTT | CSARKTGGLGQPQHF | TRBJ1-5 | TRBD1 | TRBV20-1 | many
TGTGCCAGCAGTTCGCCAGGGGAGGGTCCCATAGAGCAGTACTTC | CASSSPGEGPIEQYF | TRBJ2-7 | . | TRBV28 | .
TGTGCCAGTAGTACAGGGTTCGCAGGATACAATGAGCAGCTCTTC | CASSTGFAGYNEQLF | TRBJ2-1 | . | TRBV19 | .
TGTGCCTGGAGCCGCAAACCTGACTATGGCTACACCTTC | CAWSRKPDYGYTF | TRBJ1-2 | . | TRBV30 | many
TGTGCCAGCAGTTCGACGGGGGGGGTTTCCTACGAGCAGTACTTC | CASSSTGGVSYEQYF | TRBJ2-7 | TRBD2 | TRBV12-3/TRBV12-4 | many
TGTGCCATCACCCGGGACAGGGGCGACGAGCAGTACTTC | CAITRDRGDEQYF | TRBJ2-7 | TRBD1 | TRBV10-3 | many
TGTGCCAGCCGACCCCCTGGGGCCAACGTCCTGACTTTC | CASRPPGANVLTF | TRBJ2-6 | . | TRBV6-6 | .